The following is a TCR beta chain sequence with its context. Its antigen is not known. The method was immunoSEQ multiplex PCR; TCRdb's version includes in-frame clones alone and lacks a portion of them. The repertoire holds 550,000 to 850,000 clones, with about 74% as singletons. This record belongs to a study of shared clonotypes between healthy human individuals. Study observations and caveats: The expectation was that sequencing depth would affect clonotype sharing among donors.

The sequence was collected from a woman aged 25 to 39 in good health. The specimen was memory CD4+ T cells sorted from blood. Sample subset: CD45RA-negative fraction.

CDR3 DNA sequence: TGTGCCAGCAGTTATGGCTCAACTAATGAAAAACTGTTTTTT. Amino acid sequence: CASSYGSTNEKLFF. The genes are TRBV27 and TRBJ1-4, with unresolved D. V lost 4 bases and J 0 bases, leaving 6 bases between the germline ends. Germline V lookup: CDR1 MNHEY, CDR2 SMNVEV (reference sequence). The CDR3 sequence is 14 residues long.